Below are 17 T cell receptor beta chains sequenced from a single sample in a study of metastatic and nonmetastatic thyroid tumors. No treatment of any kind had been given to any patient before thyroid surgery. TCRdb re-called clones from the PCR reads using MiXCR. The sample includes around 70,000 clones, around 18% of them seen just once. Sequenced sample: blood. The receptors derive from a female donor with papillary thyroid cancer or a benign thyroid nodule (not recorded which). Some clones in this sample may be carry-over from other donors' samples.

For this clone: Just one base apart from a much larger clone, this may be a read error. The V and J genes are TRBV27 and TRBJ2-1; D gene uncertain. The germline V and J ends were trimmed by 2 bases and 0 bases, with 8 bases remaining between them. Germline CDR1 and CDR2: MNHEY and SMNVEV (reference sequence). The CDR3 covers 15 residues. CDR3 region: CASSLLGSSYNEQFF. The CDR3 DNA reads as TGTGCCAGCAGTTTACTGGGAAGCTCCTACAATGAGCAGTTCTTC.

This clone showed up many times. The chain links TRBV5-1 to TRBJ2-1; D unclear. The CDR3 consists of 12 residues. With 4 bases removed from V and 4 bases from J, the gap between germline ends came to 6 bases. Germline V gives CDR1 SGHRS, CDR2 YFSETQ. DNA for the CDR3: TGCGCCAGCAGCCTATCATACAATGAGCAGTTCTTC. Translating gives CASSLSYNEQFF.

This clone was observed at least ten times. The chain links TRBV27 to TRBJ2-1, with no clear D. V was trimmed by 4 bases and J by 6 bases, leaving 16 bases between them. CDR3 length equals 15 residues. Germline V CDR1 and CDR2: MNHEY, SMNVEV (reference sequence). The CDR3 sequence: CASSSPGPAGNEQFF. The CDR3 DNA reads as TGTGCCAGCAGTTCCCCCGGACCCGCTGGCAATGAGCAGTTCTTC.

In this sample, this clone turned up many times. The chain combines TRBV24-1 with TRBJ2-3; 7 bases fit TRBD2. The CDR3 totals 11 residues. Trimming at V came to 9 bases and at J to 4 bases, leaving 0 bases not matched to a gene. Germline V gives CDR1 KGHDR, CDR2 SFDVKD. The CDR3 coding sequence is TGTGCCACCGGGGGGGCAGATACGCAGTATTTT. This encodes CATGGADTQYF.

The chain links TRBV29-1 to TRBJ1-1; D not certain. Trimming removed 3 bases at V and 3 bases at J, with 5 bases between. Germline assignment: CDR1 SQVTM and CDR2 ANQGSEA. This CDR3 contains 11 residues. In nucleotides, the CDR3 is TGCAGCGTTGATGGACACACTGAAGCTTTCTTT. Its translation is CSVDGHTEAFF.

This clone was counted a single time. The CDR3 region is CASRTSVIFYEQYF. The CDR3 DNA follows: TGTGCCAGCAGGACTAGCGTGATTTTCTACGAGCAGTACTTC. V is TRBV11-1 and J is TRBJ2-7, with 8 bases aligning to TRBD2. V dropped 6 bases and J dropped 3; count of bases not matched to a gene: 7. The CDR3 length is 14 residues. Germline assignment: CDR1 SGHAT and CDR2 FQDESV (reference sequence).

This clone occurred once. The V and J genes are TRBV5-1 and TRBJ1-6; D perhaps matches TRBD1 (6 bases). CDR1 is SGHRS and CDR2 is YFSETQ in the germline V gene. The CDR3 covers 15 residues. V gave up 0 bases and J gave up 10 bases, with 14 bases separating them. Here the CDR3 reads CASSLAGEGRSPLHF. CDR3 nucleotide sequence: TGCGCCAGCAGCTTGGCAGGGGAGGGGAGGTCACCCCTCCACTTT.

This clone occurred many times. The chain employs TRBV18 and TRBJ2-7, with 7 bases that match TRBD1. Germline CDR1 and CDR2: KGHSH and LQKENI. This CDR3 spans 15 amino acids. V was clipped by 0 bases and J by 7 bases; unmatched bases: 9. The CDR3 sequence: CASSPPSGQEGEQYF. The CDR3 bases are TGTGCCAGCTCACCACCTTCCGGACAGGAAGGAGAGCAGTACTTC.

The rearrangement joins TRBV6-1 to TRBJ2-7; 9 positions agree with TRBD1. After removal of 5 bases from V and 3 bases from J, the junction contained 8 bases not matched to a gene. Per the germline V gene, CDR1 is MNHNS and CDR2 is SASEGT. The CDR3 runs 15 residues. The CDR3 spells CASSRQGGQYYEQYF. The CDR3 DNA reads TGTGCCAGCAGTAGACAGGGGGGACAATACTACGAGCAGTACTTC.

This clone has at least ten counts. This chain joins TRBV2 and TRBJ2-3; D gene uncertain. The V gene's germline CDR1 is SNHLY and CDR2 FYNNEI. The CDR3 is 12 amino acids. The V and J ends lost 8 bases and 5 bases respectively, with 11 bases between them. CDR3 protein: CASASSRDTQYF. The DNA for the CDR3 is TGTGCCAGCGCTAGTTCTCGAGATACGCAGTATTTT.

This clone came up many times. The V gene is TRBV27, the J gene TRBJ1-2, with 7 bases fitting TRBD1. The CDR3 totals 17 residues. V lost 0 bases, J lost 8 bases, and 15 bases stayed unmatched. CDR1 is MNHEY, CDR2 SMNVEV, per germline (reference sequence). CDR3 sequence (DNA): TGTGCCAGCAGTTTATCTTGGGGGCAAAGGGACAGCGGGGGCTACACCTTC. It codes for CASSLSWGQRDSGGYTF.

This clone was observed many times. The rearrangement uses TRBV27 and TRBJ1-2, with D maybe TRBD1 (6 bases). Trimming cost V 6 bases and J 8 bases, with 13 bases left between them. The CDR3 has 12 amino acids. CDR1 and CDR2 from the germline V gene are MNHEY and SMNVEV (reference sequence). CDR3 in DNA: TGTGCCAGCAGATCACAGGGTGGCGGCTACACCTTC. It translates to CASRSQGGGYTF.

The chain carries TRBV19 and TRBJ1-1; 7 bases are a match to TRBD1. The CDR3 has 19 amino acids. Germline assignment: CDR1 LNHDA and CDR2 SQIVND (reference sequence). The junction had 20 bases not matched to a gene; V was cut back by 6 bases and J by 1 base. The CDR3 bases are TGTGCCAGTAGCCTTCATGACGACTCTGGACAGGATAAGAACACTGAAGCTTTCTTT. Translation gives CASSLHDDSGQDKNTEAFF.

This clone was found once. The CDR3 loop reads CAGRSGGSYEQYF. Here the CDR3 DNA reads TGTGCCGGACGTAGCGGGGGCTCCTACGAGCAGTACTTC. The V and J genes are TRBV7-3 and TRBJ2-7; 9 bases align to TRBD2. The junction had 5 bases not matched to a gene; V was cut back by 11 bases and J by 0 bases. Germline lookup yields CDR1 SGHTA and CDR2 FQGTGA. The CDR3 has 13 amino acids.

This clone showed up many times. The chain is built from TRBV5-1 and TRBJ1-3; TRBD1 matches 8 bases. The germline V gene has CDR1 SGHRS and CDR2 YFSETQ. The CDR3 contains 15 residues. J gave up 3 bases and V 4 bases, and 6 bases lay outside the gene matches. The CDR3 sequence: CASSPAGGVGNTIYF. The CDR3 DNA is TGCGCCAGCAGCCCAGCAGGGGGCGTTGGAAACACCATATATTTT. Full variable domain (missing parts from reference TRBV5-1 and TRBJ1-3): KAGVTQTPRYLIKTRGQQVTLSCSPISGHRSVSWYQQTPGQGLQFLFEYFSETQRNKGNFPGRFSGRQFSNSRSEMNVSTLELGDSALYLCASSPAGGVGNTIYFGEGSWLTVV.

The CDR3 is CATSASLGPQHF. The CDR3 coding sequence is TGTGCCACCAGTGCCAGCCTTGGGCCCCAGCATTTT. The gene calls are TRBV24-1 and TRBJ1-5; D not resolved. Per the germline V gene, CDR1 is KGHDR and CDR2 is SFDVKD. The CDR3 consists of 12 residues. Between the trimmed V and J ends, which lost 5 bases and 9 bases, there was a span of 10 bases.

This clone has at least ten counts. The CDR3 here is CASSPSGSSYNEQFF. CDR3 in DNA: TGTGCCAGCAGCCCTAGCGGTAGCTCCTACAATGAGCAGTTCTTC. The genes are TRBV9 and TRBJ2-1, with 7 bases identical to TRBD2. Germline V gives CDR1 SGDLS, CDR2 YYNGEE. Trimming at V came to 4 bases and at J to 0 bases, leaving 4 bases not matched to a gene. This CDR3 has 15 amino acids.